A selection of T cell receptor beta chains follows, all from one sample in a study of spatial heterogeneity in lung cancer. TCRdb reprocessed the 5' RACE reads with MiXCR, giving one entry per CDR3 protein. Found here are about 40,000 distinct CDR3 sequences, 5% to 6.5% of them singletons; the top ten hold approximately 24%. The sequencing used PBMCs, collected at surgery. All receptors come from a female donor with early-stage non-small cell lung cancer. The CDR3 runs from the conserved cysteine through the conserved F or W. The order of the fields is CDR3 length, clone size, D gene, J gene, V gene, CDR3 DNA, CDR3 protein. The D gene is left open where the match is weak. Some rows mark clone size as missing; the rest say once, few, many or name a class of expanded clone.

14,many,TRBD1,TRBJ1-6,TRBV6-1,TGTGCCAGCAGTGAAAGCCCAGGGGGTTCACCCCTCCACTTT,CASSESPGGSPLHF
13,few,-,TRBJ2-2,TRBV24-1,TGTGCCACCGGGGCGGGGATCACCGGGGAGCTGTTTTTT,CATGAGITGELFF
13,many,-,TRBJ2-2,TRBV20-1,TGCAGTGCTACACGGGAGCGTCCCGGGGAGCTGTTTTTT,CSATRERPGELFF
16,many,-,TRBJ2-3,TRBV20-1,TGCAGTGCTCCCCTCGCGGGGCGGGGCCTCGCAGATACGCAGTATTTT,CSAPLAGRGLADTQYF
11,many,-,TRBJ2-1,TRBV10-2,TGCGCCAGCAGCCCTCTAGAAGGGCAGTTCTTC,CASSPLEGQFF
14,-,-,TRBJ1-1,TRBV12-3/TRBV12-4,TGTGCCAGCAGTTTAACGGGGGCGAGCACTGAAGCTTTCTTT,CASSLTGASTEAFF
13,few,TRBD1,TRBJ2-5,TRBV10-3,TGTGCCACCGCTGACAGGGACGGAGAGACCCAGTACTTC,CATADRDGETQYF
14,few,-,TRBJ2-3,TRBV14,TGTGCCAGCAGCCAAGGACAGGCATACGGTACGCAGTATTTT,CASSQGQAYGTQYF
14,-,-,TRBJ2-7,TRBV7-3,TGTGCCAGCAGCTCCGCCGGAGGCGGGAACGAGCAGTACTTC,CASSSAGGGNEQYF
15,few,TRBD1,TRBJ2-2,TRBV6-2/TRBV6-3,TGTGCCAGCAGTCGGCGGGACAGGGGGACCGGGGAGCTGTTTTTT,CASSRRDRGTGELFF
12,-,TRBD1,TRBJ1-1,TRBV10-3,TGTGCCATCAGTGGACCAGGGGGTGAAGCTTTCTTT,CAISGPGGEAFF
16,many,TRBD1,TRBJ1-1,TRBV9,TGTGCCAGCAGCGTAGGAACGGGGACAGTCAACACTGAAGCTTTCTTT,CASSVGTGTVNTEAFF
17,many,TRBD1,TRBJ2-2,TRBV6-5,TGTGCCAGCAGTTACGGGCCGGGACAGGGATTGACCGGGGAGCTGTTTTTT,CASSYGPGQGLTGELFF
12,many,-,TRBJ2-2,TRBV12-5,TGTGCTAGTGGTTTGGAGGCCGGGGAGCTGTTTTTT,CASGLEAGELFF
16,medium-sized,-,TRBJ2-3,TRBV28,TGTGCCAGCAGTGGAGGTGCCGTGGGCGTCGAAGATACGCAGTATTTT,CASSGGAVGVEDTQYF
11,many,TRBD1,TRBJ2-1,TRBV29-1,TGCAGCGTTGCCAGGGGGAATGAGCAGTTCTTC,CSVARGNEQFF
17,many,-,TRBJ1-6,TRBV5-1,TGCGCCAGCAGCCTCGAGAGGCGGGGGGTAGCGAATTCACCCCTCCACTTT,CASSLERRGVANSPLHF
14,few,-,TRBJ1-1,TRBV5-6,TGTGCCAGCAGCTTGGTACAGGCAAACACTGAAGCTTTCTTT,CASSLVQANTEAFF
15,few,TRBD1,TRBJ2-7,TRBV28,TGTGCCAGCAGAGCCTCCGGGACAGGGTCGTTTGAGCAGTACTTC,CASRASGTGSFEQYF
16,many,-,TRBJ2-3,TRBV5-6,TGTGCCAGCAGTTCTCTTGCGGACAGAGGTACAGATACGCAGTATTTT,CASSSLADRGTDTQYF
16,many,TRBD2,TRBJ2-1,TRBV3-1,TGTGCCAGCAGCCAAGAGCTTAGCGGGGAATACAATGAGCAGTTCTTC,CASSQELSGEYNEQFF
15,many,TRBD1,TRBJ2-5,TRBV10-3,TGTGCCATCAGTGAGTCGGGGACAGGCCGGGAGACCCAGTACTTC,CAISESGTGRETQYF
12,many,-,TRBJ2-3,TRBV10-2,TGCGCCAGCAGTGAGTCACTAGATACGCAGTATTTT,CASSESLDTQYF
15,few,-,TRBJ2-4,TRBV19,TGTGCCAGTAGCATCCGACCTGTAACACGAAACATTCAGTACTTC,CASSIRPVTRNIQYF
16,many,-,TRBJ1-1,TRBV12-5,TGTGCTAGTGGTTCCGGTCTTGAACTCATGAACACTGAAGCTTTCTTT,CASGSGLELMNTEAFF
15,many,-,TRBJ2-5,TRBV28,TGTGCCAGCAGTTTCGTGGGGATCCTTCAAGAGACCCAGTACTTC,CASSFVGILQETQYF
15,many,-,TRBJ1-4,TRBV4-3,TGCGCCAGCAGCCGAGGGGAGGGCACAAATGAAAAACTGTTTTTT,CASSRGEGTNEKLFF
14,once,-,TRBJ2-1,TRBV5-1,TGCGCCGGCAGCTTGGCCGCCGATTACAATGAGCAGTTCTTC,CAGSLAADYNEQFF
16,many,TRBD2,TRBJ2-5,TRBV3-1,TGTGCCAGCAGCCAAGATAGGGTGGCGGGGGGCGAGACCCAGTACTTC,CASSQDRVAGGETQYF
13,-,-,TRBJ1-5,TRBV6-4,TGTGCCAGCAGTGAGGGGGCCAATCAGCCCCAGCATTTT,CASSEGANQPQHF
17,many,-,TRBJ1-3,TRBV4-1,TGCGCCAGCAGCCAAGATCGAGGACAGACATCTGGAAACACCATATATTTT,CASSQDRGQTSGNTIYF
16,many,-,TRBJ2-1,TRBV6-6,TGTGCCAGCAGTGGAAAGGGTGTCTACTCCTACAATGAGCAGTTCTTC,CASSGKGVYSYNEQFF
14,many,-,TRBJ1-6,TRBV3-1,TGTGCCAGCAGCCTGCAGGGGAGGGATTCACCCCTCCACTTT,CASSLQGRDSPLHF
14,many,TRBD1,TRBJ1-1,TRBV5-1,TGCGCCAGCAGCCGTCGGACAGGGGGCTTAGGGGCTTTCTTT,CASSRRTGGLGAFF
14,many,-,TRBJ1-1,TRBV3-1,TGTGCCAGCAGCCAAGACCTAGGGTACAGTGAAGCTTTCTTT,CASSQDLGYSEAFF
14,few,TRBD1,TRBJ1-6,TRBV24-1,TGTGCCACCAGTCCGGGACAGGGGAATTCACCCCTCCACTTT,CATSPGQGNSPLHF
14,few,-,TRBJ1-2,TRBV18,TGTGCCAGCTCACCGAGTTCGGACGGTTCTGGCTACACCTTC,CASSPSSDGSGYTF
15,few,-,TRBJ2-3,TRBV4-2,TGTGCCAGCAGCCCCCTGGACCGTGACACAGATACGCAGTATTTT,CASSPLDRDTDTQYF
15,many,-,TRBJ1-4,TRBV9,TGTGCCAGCAGCGATTCGACAGGCTTTAATGAAAAACTGTTTTTT,CASSDSTGFNEKLFF
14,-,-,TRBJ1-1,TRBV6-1,TGTGCCAGCAGCCAGCGGGGGTTGAAGGCTGAAGCTTTCTTT,CASSQRGLKAEAFF
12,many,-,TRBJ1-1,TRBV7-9,TGTGCCAGCAGTCACAGGAACACTGAAGCTTTCTTT,CASSHRNTEAFF
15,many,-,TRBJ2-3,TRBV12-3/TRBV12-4,TGTGCCAGCAGTCAACAGCCACCCCAGGGGGATACGCAGTATTTT,CASSQQPPQGDTQYF
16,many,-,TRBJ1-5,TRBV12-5,TGTGCTAGTGGTTTGGTGTTGGGGGCTGGCAATCAGCCCCAGCATTTT,CASGLVLGAGNQPQHF
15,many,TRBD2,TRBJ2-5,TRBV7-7,TGTGCCAGCAGCTTAGGACTAGCGGGAACGGAGACCCAGTACTTC,CASSLGLAGTETQYF
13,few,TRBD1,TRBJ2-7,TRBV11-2,TGTGCCAGCAGCCGGGGACAGAGCTACGAGCAGTACTTC,CASSRGQSYEQYF
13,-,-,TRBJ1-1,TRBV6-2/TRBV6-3,TGTGCCAGCAGTTACCTTGTGGGGAGTCGAGCTTTCTTT,CASSYLVGSRAFF
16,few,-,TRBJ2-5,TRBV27,TGTGCCAGCAGTTTAGATGGAGGCAGTACTAAAATGACCCAGTACTTC,CASSLDGGSTKMTQYF
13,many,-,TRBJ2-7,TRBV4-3,TGCGCCAGCAGCCGGGTGGGGATCTCCGAGCAGTACTTC,CASSRVGISEQYF
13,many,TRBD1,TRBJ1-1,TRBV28,TGTGCCAGCAGCTCGCCAGGGGGCGGAGGAGCTTTCTTT,CASSSPGGGGAFF